This T cell receptor (beta chain) was obtained from a study of cytomegalovirus exposure and HLA in healthy donors. On the study more broadly: Of the donors genotyped, several hundred in all, 65% to 90% fell in the Caucasian-associated ancestry cluster.

A note on this clone: What it binds is unknown.

This PCR relied on a set of 60 Vbeta primers and 13 Jbeta primers. Authors' analysis steps: A later analysis tallied about 80 million unique TCR beta chains, around 10 million of them shared. The table came from immunoSEQ multiplex PCR; TCRdb's copy has only in-frame clones and leaves some out. V and J calls and clone size come straight from that table; D and trimming were deduced from the DNA. The repertoire holds roughly 180,000 clones, with under 90% as singletons. Overall study findings and caveats: Reports state that TCR beta sequences accurately predicted most subjects' HLA-A and HLA-B alleles. By a later analysis, the bulk of CMV-associated TCR beta chains appeared HLA-restricted.

The V gene's germline CDR1 is SGHTS and CDR2 YDEGEE. The CDR3 runs 14 residues. Trimming left V 0 bases short and J 2 bases short, with 8 bases between. The sequence was obtained from a man between 18 and 35 years old in good health and CMV-seronegative. The chain joins TRBV5-8 to TRBJ2-5; possible D gene TRBD1, 5 bases. Sequenced input: PBMCs. The CDR3 spells CASSLADIQETQYF. Written as DNA, the CDR3 is TGTGCCAGCAGCTTGGCGGACATACAAGAGACCCAGTACTTC. Full variable domain (outside the CDR3, taken from reference TRBV5-8 and TRBJ2-5): EAGVTQSPTHLIKTRGQQATLRCSPISGHTSVYWYQQALGLGLQFLLWYDEGEERNRGNFPPRFSGRQFPNYSSELNVNALELEDSALYLCASSLADIQETQYFGPGTRLLVL.